This entry lists 5 T cell receptor beta chains sequenced from one sample in a study of blood T cell repertoires in COVID-19. TCRdb's table, derived via immunoSEQ multiplex PCR, lists solely in-frame clones and lacks some. Of a few hundred thousand clones listed, under 90% are singletons. The sequencing input was peripheral blood. Receptors were obtained from a woman aged 25 to 39 with COVID-19, enrolled during active disease.

The chain's CDR3 is CASSFSGSFTTGELFF. CDR3 coding DNA: TGTGCCAGCAGCTTCAGCGGGAGCTTTACCACCGGGGAGCTGTTTTTT. This rearrangement joins TRBV7-6 to TRBJ2-2; 8 bases line up with TRBD2. This CDR3 has 16 residues. Germline CDR1 is SGHVS and CDR2 is FNYEAQ. After removal of 3 bases from V and 4 bases from J, the junction contained 7 bases not matched to a gene. The full variable domain, with the rest looked up from reference TRBV7-6 and TRBJ2-2, is GAGVSQSPRYKVTKRGQDVALRCDPISGHVSLYWYRQALGQGPEFLTYFNYEAQQDKSGLPNDRFSAERPEGSISTLTIQRTEQRDSAMYRCASSFSGSFTTGELFFGEGSRLTVL.

The rearrangement links TRBV19 to TRBJ2-1; TRBD2 matches 11 bases. Germline CDR1 LNHDA, CDR2 SQIVND (reference sequence). V dropped 7 bases and J dropped 9; count of bases not matched to a gene: 8. This CDR3 region has 14 residues. The CDR3 spells CASTPSGRWGEQFF. The CDR3 DNA follows: TGTGCCAGTACCCCTAGCGGGAGGTGGGGTGAGCAGTTCTTC.

The chain is built from TRBV6-5 and TRBJ1-1; D is perhaps TRBD1 (6 bases). V was pared by 0 bases and J by 3 bases, with 11 bases between. Germline-derived CDR1 and CDR2 are MNHEY and SVGAGI. This CDR3 region has 15 residues. The CDR3 bases are TGTGCCAGCAGTTACTCCGGACAGCCATACACTGAAGCTTTCTTT. Amino acid sequence: CASSYSGQPYTEAFF.

The gene calls are TRBV6-5 and TRBJ1-2, with 7 bases aligning to TRBD1. V shed 6 bases and J 4 bases; nucleotides not matched to a gene: 11. The CDR3 is 15 residues long. Germline lookup yields CDR1 MNHEY and CDR2 SVGAGI. The CDR3 protein is CASSRTGQPFYGYTF. As DNA, the CDR3 is TGTGCCAGCAGCCGGACGGGACAGCCCTTCTATGGCTACACCTTC.

This clone was recorded only once. This chain joins TRBV6-5 and TRBJ2-5; TRBD1 agrees at 7 bases. The CDR3 runs 14 residues. CDR1 is MNHEY, CDR2 SVGAGI, per germline. Losses at the gene ends were 8 bases for V and 3 bases for J; bases not matched to a gene: 9. The CDR3 region has the DNA TGTGCCAGCCTCTACCCCGGGACAGAAGAGACCCAGTACTTC. This gives the protein CASLYPGTEETQYF.